The 30 T cell receptor beta chains below all came from one sample that was sequenced in a study of blood T cell repertoires in COVID-19. Here immunoSEQ multiplex PCR was the method, and the copy in TCRdb shows in-frame clones only, minus some. The sample lists some 270,000 clones, more than 75% seen once, with approximately 6.6% in the top ten. Sequenced: PBMCs or T cells enriched from blood (not recorded which). Source of these receptors: a woman aged 45-65 years who had been exposed to COVID-19.

The chain carries TRBV18 and TRBJ1-3, with TRBD1 as a possible D gene (5 bases). The V end was cut by 6 bases, the J end by 1 base, with 16 bases between. The CDR3 totals 16 residues. Per germline, CDR1 KGHSH and CDR2 LQKENI. CDR3 loop: CASSPDQGLSGNTIYF. CDR3 DNA sequence: TGTGCCAGCTCCCCGGACCAGGGTTTGTCTGGAAACACCATATATTTT. The full variable domain, in which reference TRBV18 and TRBJ1-3 provide the parts outside the CDR3, is NAGVMQNPRHLVRRRGQEARLRCSPMKGHSHVYWYRQLPEEGLKFMVYLQKENIIDESGMPKERFSAEFPKEGPSILRIQQVVRGDSAAYFCASSPDQGLSGNTIYFGEGSWLTVV.

The chain combines TRBV5-4 with TRBJ1-2; D gene unclear. Germline V lookup: CDR1 SGHNT, CDR2 YYREEE (reference sequence). This CDR3 has 15 residues. The V and J ends lost 0 bases and 0 bases respectively, with 9 bases between them. CDR3 bases: TGTGCCAGCAGCTTGGCCCCCACAGCTAACTATGGCTACACCTTC. Its protein is CASSLAPTANYGYTF.

This clone was recorded a few times. The CDR3 spells CASSLGLVREQYF. In nucleotides, the CDR3 is TGTGCCAGCAGCTTAGGTCTAGTGCGCGAGCAGTACTTC. V is TRBV7-2 and J is TRBJ2-7; no firm D call. CDR1 is SGHTA, CDR2 FQGNSA, per germline. The CDR3 covers 13 residues. With 1 base removed from V and 6 bases from J, the gap between germline ends came to 10 bases.

This chain links TRBV7-2 with TRBJ1-5; maybe TRBD1 (5 bases). Trimming shortened V by 5 bases and J by 4 bases, and 18 bases separated the two germline ends. Germline V lookup: CDR1 SGHTA, CDR2 FQGNSA. This CDR3 is built from 16 residues. This chain's CDR3 is CASSPAGGAGNQPQHF. The CDR3, as DNA: TGTGCCAGCAGCCCCGCGGGCGGGGCAGGAAATCAGCCCCAGCATTTT.

The gene calls are TRBV5-6 and TRBJ1-2, with 7 bases that match TRBD1. CDR1 and CDR2 (germline): SGHDT, YYEEEE. The CDR3 sequence is 13 residues long. With 1 base clipped from V and 8 bases from J, the junction kept 5 bases outside the gene matches. This CDR3 reads CASSLKGGVGYTF. CDR3 bases: TGTGCCAGCAGCTTGAAAGGGGGCGTAGGCTACACCTTC.

The chain is built from TRBV6-5 and TRBJ2-2; no clear D gene. Germline V gene sequence: CDR1 MNHEY, CDR2 SVGAGI. This CDR3 has 12 residues. Trimming cost V 10 bases and J 3 bases, with 9 bases left between them. This chain's CDR3 is CATSKDTGELFF. As DNA, the CDR3 is TGTGCCACTAGTAAGGACACCGGGGAGCTGTTTTTT.

The count of this clone is one. V usage is TRBV9 and J usage is TRBJ2-3; 7 nucleotides line up with TRBD2. This CDR3 spans 16 amino acids. Germline CDR1 is SGDLS and CDR2 is YYNGEE. V was clipped by 2 bases and J by 2 bases; unmatched bases: 8. The CDR3 here is CASSVRGSGYTDTQYF. The CDR3 bases are TGTGCCAGCAGCGTGAGGGGTAGCGGGTACACAGATACGCAGTATTTT. Drawing the rest from reference TRBV9 and TRBJ2-3, the complete variable domain is DSGVTQTPKHLITATGQRVTLRCSPRSGDLSVYWYQQSLDQGLQFLIQYYNGEERAKGNILERFSAQQFPDLHSELNLSSLELGDSALYFCASSVRGSGYTDTQYFGPGTRLTVL.

V usage is TRBV24-1 and J usage is TRBJ2-5, with 8 positions matching TRBD2. Trimming took 2 bases from V and 5 from J; bases not matched to a gene: 3. Germline V gene sequence: CDR1 KGHDR, CDR2 SFDVKD. This CDR3 region has 14 residues. The CDR3 protein is CATSDSPGGETQYF. In DNA form, the CDR3 reads TGTGCCACCAGTGATTCACCGGGGGGGGAGACCCAGTACTTC.

This clone was counted once. This chain joins TRBV27 and TRBJ1-2; a possible D gene is TRBD1 (5 bases). Trimming cost V 5 bases and J 8 bases, with 21 bases left between them. The germline gives CDR1 MNHEY, CDR2 SMNVEV (reference sequence). The CDR3 loop spans 15 amino acids. The CDR3 DNA follows: TGTGCCAGCAGTCCGCCCCCGGGGCAAGCGGGAGGCTACACCTTC. It encodes CASSPPPGQAGGYTF.

V is TRBV7-2 and J is TRBJ1-3; D is unclear. The CDR3 spans 16 residues. The V gene's germline CDR1 is SGHTA and CDR2 FQGNSA. The V and J ends lost 1 base and 0 bases respectively, with 10 bases between them. CDR3 nucleotide sequence: TGTGCCAGCAGCTTAGGAAGCGTGTTCTCTGGAAACACCATATATTTT. This gives the protein CASSLGSVFSGNTIYF.

This sequence joins TRBV27 and TRBJ1-2; TRBD1 agrees at 9 bases. With 4 bases clipped from V and 1 base from J, the junction kept 7 bases outside the gene matches. The CDR3 runs to 16 residues. The germline V gene has CDR1 MNHEY and CDR2 SMNVEV (reference sequence). The CDR3 reads CASSSQRTGVNYGYTF. CDR3 nucleotide sequence: TGTGCCAGCAGTTCCCAGAGGACAGGGGTTAACTATGGCTACACCTTC.

The chain's CDR3 is CASSSTTTDTQYF. The CDR3 DNA sequence: TGTGCCAGCAGTTCGACAACCACAGATACGCAGTATTTT. The chain couples TRBV12-3 or TRBV12-4 to TRBJ2-3; D call uncertain. This CDR3 region has 13 residues. Trimming took 4 bases from V and 2 from J, leaving 7 bases between them.

This clone was detected a few times. The CDR3 DNA reads TGTGCCAGCAGCGTAGGTGTGACAGGGGGCTTTAACTATGGCTACACCTTC. Its protein product is CASSVGVTGGFNYGYTF. The chain joins TRBV9 to TRBJ1-2; 10 bases are shared with TRBD1. Germline trimming cut 0 bases from V and 1 base from J; bases unmatched to any gene: 6. Per the germline V gene, CDR1 is SGDLS and CDR2 is YYNGEE. The CDR3 runs to 17 residues.

This sequence joins TRBV11-2 and TRBJ2-7; no firm D call. Trimming pared 0 bases from V and 3 bases from J, leaving 12 bases between. CDR1 is SGHAT and CDR2 is FQNNGV in the germline V gene. This CDR3 has 15 residues. CDR3 sequence reads: CASSLEAATNYEQYF. DNA of the CDR3: TGTGCCAGCAGCTTAGAGGCAGCCACTAACTACGAGCAGTACTTC.

The V call is TRBV18, the J call TRBJ1-3; D gene ambiguous. This CDR3 region has 16 residues. V lost 3 bases and J 4 bases, leaving 16 bases between the germline ends. The germline gives CDR1 KGHSH, CDR2 LQKENI. CDR3 sequence: CASSPLVPGRGNTIYF. The CDR3 bases are TGTGCCAGCTCACCCTTAGTGCCCGGTAGAGGAAACACCATATATTTT. Filled out from reference TRBV18 and TRBJ1-3, the complete variable domain reads NAGVMQNPRHLVRRRGQEARLRCSPMKGHSHVYWYRQLPEEGLKFMVYLQKENIIDESGMPKERFSAEFPKEGPSILRIQQVVRGDSAAYFCASSPLVPGRGNTIYFGEGSWLTVV.

CDR3 sequence reads: CASSLVGQGAVSYGYTF. The CDR3 DNA is TGTGCCAGCAGCTTGGTTGGACAGGGGGCAGTTAGCTATGGCTACACCTTC. This chain links TRBV5-6 with TRBJ1-2, with 11 positions matching TRBD1. V lost 0 bases, J lost 4 bases, and 8 bases stayed unmatched. CDR3 length: 17 residues. Germline loops: CDR1 SGHDT, CDR2 YYEEEE.

V usage is TRBV6-5 and J usage is TRBJ1-1; no definite D call. In germline, CDR1 is MNHEY, CDR2 SVGAGI. Trimming took off 6 bases at V and 1 base at J, with 15 bases between the two ends. This CDR3 is built from 15 residues. CDR3 coding DNA: TGTGCCAGCAGGTGGGAGATACGAGGGAACACTGAAGCTTTCTTT. Amino acid sequence: CASRWEIRGNTEAFF.

The chain has TRBV28 and TRBJ1-6; 8 nucleotides agree with TRBD1. Trimming cost V 10 bases and J 4 bases; bases outside gene matches: 6. The CDR3 totals 14 residues. CDR1 is MDHEN and CDR2 is SYDVKM in the germline V gene. The CDR3 DNA reads as TGTGCCACAGGGGGACAGGAGTATAATTCACCCCTCCACTTT. It codes for CATGGQEYNSPLHF.

The chain couples TRBV5-4 to TRBJ2-5; 10 bases agree with TRBD2. The germline gives CDR1 SGHNT, CDR2 YYREEE (reference sequence). The CDR3 contains 15 residues. The V and J ends lost 6 bases and 4 bases, in that order; junction bases with no gene match: 9. CDR3 DNA: TGTGCCAGCACGCCAAAAGCGGGGGGGCGAGAGACCCAGTACTTC. Protein sequence: CASTPKAGGRETQYF.

This clone was detected a few times. The identical CDR3 is also encoded by other nucleotide sequences in the sample. The rearrangement uses TRBV18 and TRBJ1-1; D is possibly TRBD1 (6 bases). In germline, CDR1 is KGHSH, CDR2 LQKENI. CDR3 size: 13 residues. The V gene lost 3 bases and the J gene lost 5 bases, with 10 bases spanning the gap. In nucleotides, the CDR3 is TGTGCCAGCTCACCGAGGGGGGGAACTGAAGCTTTCTTT. Residues: CASSPRGGTEAFF.

The V call is TRBV5-5, the J call TRBJ1-3, with D unclear. In germline, CDR1 is SGHKS, CDR2 YYEKEE (reference sequence). V lost 0 bases to trimming and J lost 4 bases, with 8 bases between them. This CDR3 is built from 14 residues. The CDR3 region is CASSLEVRGNTIYF. For the CDR3, the DNA is TGTGCCAGCAGCTTGGAAGTGAGAGGAAACACCATATATTTT.

In DNA, the CDR3 is TGTGCCAGTAGTATTAACCAGGGAGGAATGCAGCCCCAGCATTTT. Translated, it gives CASSINQGGMQPQHF. The genes are TRBV19 and TRBJ1-5, with D perhaps matching TRBD1 (5 bases). The CDR3 length is 15 residues. Deletions cut 3 bases from V and 7 bases from J, with 16 bases between. Germline V lookup: CDR1 LNHDA, CDR2 SQIVND (reference sequence).

The chain is built from TRBV20-1 and TRBJ2-4; D perhaps matches TRBD1 (6 bases). Trimming removed 3 bases at V and 4 bases at J, with 10 bases between. The CDR3 runs 13 residues. CDR1 is DFQATT, CDR2 SNEGSKA, per germline (reference sequence). The CDR3 bases are TGCAGTGCTAGTGACGGACAGAAAAACATTCAGTACTTC. As protein: CSASDGQKNIQYF.

The chain employs TRBV19 and TRBJ1-5, with D possibly matching TRBD1 (5 bases). The length of the CDR3 is 17 residues. CDR1 and CDR2 (germline): LNHDA, SQIVND (reference sequence). Trimming removed 1 base from V and 6 bases from J, with 19 bases in between. The DNA for the CDR3 is TGTGCCAGTAGTATAGGAACAGGAAAAGTCTTAGGTCAGCCCCAGCATTTT. Its protein is CASSIGTGKVLGQPQHF.

The genes are TRBV25-1 and TRBJ2-1; TRBD2 aligns across 7 bases. Trimming cost V 4 bases and J 6 bases; bases outside gene matches: 0. The V gene's germline CDR1 is MGHDK and CDR2 SYGVNS. The CDR3 spans 12 residues. Here the CDR3 reads CASSGTSNEQFF. Here the CDR3 DNA reads TGTGCCAGCAGTGGGACTAGCAATGAGCAGTTCTTC.

The CDR3 here is CASSPPTGSSNSPLHF. DNA for the CDR3: TGTGCCAGCTCACCCCCAACCGGGTCTTCTAATTCACCCCTCCACTTT. The chain employs TRBV18 and TRBJ1-6; D is uncertain. V was cut by 3 bases and J by 6 bases, with 15 bases left in between. The length of the CDR3 is 16 residues. Germline V gene lookup returns CDR1 KGHSH and CDR2 LQKENI.

The chain joins TRBV5-6 to TRBJ2-1, with 8 positions matching TRBD1. Looked up from germline, CDR1 is SGHDT and CDR2 is YYEEEE. The CDR3 contains 15 residues. Germline trimming cut 4 bases from V and 3 bases from J; bases unmatched to any gene: 6. The CDR3 here is CASSPGTGSYNEQFF. CDR3 coding DNA: TGTGCCAGCAGCCCGGGGACAGGCAGCTACAATGAGCAGTTCTTC. Full variable domain (remainder filled in from reference TRBV5-6 and TRBJ2-1): DAGVTQSPTHLIKTRGQQVTLRCSPKSGHDTVSWYQQALGQGPQFIFQYYEEEERQRGNFPDRFSGHQFPNYSSELNVNALLLGDSALYLCASSPGTGSYNEQFFGPGTRLTVL.

This clone came up a few times. CDR3 DNA sequence: TGTGCCAGCAGCCAAGGCCCGGAGAAGGCAACTAATGAAAAACTGTTTTTT. Translation: CASSQGPEKATNEKLFF. The genes are TRBV4-2 and TRBJ1-4; D remains ambiguous. Trimming pared 1 base from V and 0 bases from J, leaving 12 bases between. Germline V gives CDR1 LGHNA, CDR2 YNFKEQ. The CDR3 has 17 amino acids.

The V call is TRBV2, the J call TRBJ2-7; tentative D call: TRBD2 (5 bases). Germline CDR1 reads SNHLY; CDR2 reads FYNNEI. The CDR3 sequence is 12 residues long. Trimming took 7 bases from V and 6 from J, leaving 13 bases between them. CDR3 in amino acids: CASTLASLEQYF. The DNA of the CDR3 is TGTGCCAGCACTCTAGCCTCCCTCGAGCAGTACTTC.

This clone appeared once. The chain combines TRBV6-2 or TRBV6-3 with TRBJ2-6, with a possible D match to TRBD1 (5 bases). This CDR3 is 16 amino acids long. The V end lost 4 bases, the J end lost 2 bases, and 12 bases lay between the germline ends. The V gene's germline CDR1 is MNHEY and CDR2 SVGEGT. In DNA, the CDR3 is TGTGCCAGCAGTTCCCCGGAAGGGGCTGGGGCCAACGTCCTGACTTTC. The encoded protein is CASSSPEGAGANVLTF.